This TCR beta chain came from a study of shared clonotypes between healthy human individuals. Overall study results and limits: Investigators collected only blood, and repertoires in tissues likely differ. It was observed that around 5% of naive CD4 clonotypes were shared across several donors.

For this clone: Its target is unknown.

Clones were sequenced by immunoSEQ multiplex PCR, and TCRdb holds only the in-frame ones, with some missing. The table includes some 1.5 million clones, around 97% detected once. The germline gives CDR1 MGHRA, CDR2 YSYEKL. The CDR3 runs to 14 residues. Trimming cost V 0 bases and J 7 bases, with 9 bases left between them. This TCR came from a man aged 25-40 years in good health. The sequenced sample consisted of naive CD4+ T cells sorted from blood. Subset specified: CD45RA+ positively selected. This chain joins TRBV4-1 and TRBJ2-2, with TRBD2 as a possible D gene (6 bases). CDR3 coding DNA: TGCGCCAGCAGCCAAGATGTCGGGGGCGGGGAGCTGTTTTTT. Its translation is CASSQDVGGGELFF.